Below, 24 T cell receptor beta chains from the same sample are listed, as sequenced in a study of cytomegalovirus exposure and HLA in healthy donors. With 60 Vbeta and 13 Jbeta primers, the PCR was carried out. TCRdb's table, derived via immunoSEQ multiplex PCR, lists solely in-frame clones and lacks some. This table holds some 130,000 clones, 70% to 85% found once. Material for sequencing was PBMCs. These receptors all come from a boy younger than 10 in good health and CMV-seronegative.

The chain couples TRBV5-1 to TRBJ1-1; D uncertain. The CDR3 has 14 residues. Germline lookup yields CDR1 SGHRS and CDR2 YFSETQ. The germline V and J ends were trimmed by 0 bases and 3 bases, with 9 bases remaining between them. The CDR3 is CASSLEAGYTEAFF. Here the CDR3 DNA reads TGCGCCAGCAGCTTGGAAGCGGGATACACTGAAGCTTTCTTT.

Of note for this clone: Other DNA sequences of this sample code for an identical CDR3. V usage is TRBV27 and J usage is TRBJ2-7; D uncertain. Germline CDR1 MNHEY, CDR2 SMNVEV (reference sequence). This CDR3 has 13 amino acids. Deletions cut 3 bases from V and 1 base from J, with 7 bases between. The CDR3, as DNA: TGTGCCAGCAGTTTTTCCGGGTCCTACGAGCAGTACTTC. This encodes CASSFSGSYEQYF.

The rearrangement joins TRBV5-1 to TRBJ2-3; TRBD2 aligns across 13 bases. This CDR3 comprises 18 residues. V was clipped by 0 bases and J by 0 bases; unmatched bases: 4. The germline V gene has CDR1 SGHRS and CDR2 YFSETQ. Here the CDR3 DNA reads TGCGCCAGCAGCTTGGTCGGGACTAGCGGGACCAGCACAGATACGCAGTATTTT. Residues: CASSLVGTSGTSTDTQYF.

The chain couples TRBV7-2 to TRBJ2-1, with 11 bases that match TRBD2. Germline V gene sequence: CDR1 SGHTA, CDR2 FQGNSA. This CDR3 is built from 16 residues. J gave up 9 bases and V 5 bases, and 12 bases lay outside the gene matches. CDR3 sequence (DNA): TGTGCCAGCAGCCCCCCCGCCGGGCTAGCGGGGGGTGAGCAGTTCTTC. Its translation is CASSPPAGLAGGEQFF. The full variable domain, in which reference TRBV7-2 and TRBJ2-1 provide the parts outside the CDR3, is GAGVSQSPSNKVTEKGKDVELRCDPISGHTALYWYRQSLGQGLEFLIYFQGNSAPDKSGLPSDRFSAERTGGSVSTLTIQRTQQEDSAVYLCASSPPAGLAGGEQFFGPGTRLTVL.

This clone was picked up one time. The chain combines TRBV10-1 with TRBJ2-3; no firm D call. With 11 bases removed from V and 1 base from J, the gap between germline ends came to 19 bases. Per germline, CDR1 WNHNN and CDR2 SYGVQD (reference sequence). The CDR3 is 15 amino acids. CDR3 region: CARKSGESGTDTQYF. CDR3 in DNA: TGCGCCCGAAAATCAGGCGAGAGTGGCACAGATACGCAGTATTTT.

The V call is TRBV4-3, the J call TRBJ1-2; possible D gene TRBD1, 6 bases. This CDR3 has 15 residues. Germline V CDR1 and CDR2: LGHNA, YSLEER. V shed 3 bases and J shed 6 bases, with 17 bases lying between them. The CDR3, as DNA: TGCGCCAGCAGCCACCCTGGGCAGGGGTTCAATGGCTACACCTTC. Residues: CASSHPGQGFNGYTF.

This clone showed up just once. The chain's CDR3 is CASSPGNLGSPLHF. In DNA, the CDR3 is TGTGCCAGCAGCCCGGGGAATTTGGGTTCACCCCTCCACTTT. The chain carries TRBV9 and TRBJ1-6, with D hard to call. This CDR3 spans 14 amino acids. Germline CDR1 is SGDLS and CDR2 is YYNGEE. With 4 bases removed from V and 9 bases from J, the gap between germline ends came to 14 bases.

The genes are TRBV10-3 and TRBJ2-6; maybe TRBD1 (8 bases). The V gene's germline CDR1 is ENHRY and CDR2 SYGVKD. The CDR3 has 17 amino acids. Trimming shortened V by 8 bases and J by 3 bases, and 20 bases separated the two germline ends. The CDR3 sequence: CAIRGAGGDRGANVLTF. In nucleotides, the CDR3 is TGTGCCATCCGGGGGGCAGGGGGCGATCGTGGGGCCAACGTCCTGACTTTC.

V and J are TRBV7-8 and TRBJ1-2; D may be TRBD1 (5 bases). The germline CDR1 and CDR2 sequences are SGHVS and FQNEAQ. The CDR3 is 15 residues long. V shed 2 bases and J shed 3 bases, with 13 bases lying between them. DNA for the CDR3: TGTGCCAGCAGCTTAAGTGACAGAGGATACTATGGCTACACCTTC. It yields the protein CASSLSDRGYYGYTF.

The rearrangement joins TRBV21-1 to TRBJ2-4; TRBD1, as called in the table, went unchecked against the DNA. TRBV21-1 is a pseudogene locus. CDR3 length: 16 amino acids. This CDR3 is CASSKGGQGAKNIQYF. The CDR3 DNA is TGTGCCAGCAGCAAGGGAGGACAGGGGGCCAAAAACATTCAGTACTTC.

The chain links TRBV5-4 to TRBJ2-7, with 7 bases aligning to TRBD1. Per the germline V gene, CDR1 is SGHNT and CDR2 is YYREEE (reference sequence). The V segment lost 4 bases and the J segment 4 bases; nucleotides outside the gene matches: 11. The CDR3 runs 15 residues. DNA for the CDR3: TGTGCCAGCAGCGAGACAGGGAGTCTTGGTTACGAGCAGTACGTC. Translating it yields CASSETGSLGYEQYV.

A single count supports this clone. CDR3 DNA sequence: TGTGCCATCAGTGAGACTCTACAGAGCTCCTACAATGAGCAGTTCTTC. Translation: CAISETLQSSYNEQFF. This chain joins TRBV10-3 and TRBJ2-1; D uncertain. V dropped 2 bases and J dropped 0 bases, with 11 bases sitting between them. The CDR3 is 16 amino acids. Germline V gene lookup returns CDR1 ENHRY and CDR2 SYGVKD.

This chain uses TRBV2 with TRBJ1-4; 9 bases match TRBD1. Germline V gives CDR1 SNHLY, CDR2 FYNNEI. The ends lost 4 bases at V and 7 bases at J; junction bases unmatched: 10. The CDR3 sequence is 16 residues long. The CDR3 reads CASSATGGFMGEKLFF. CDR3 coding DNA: TGTGCCAGCAGTGCGACAGGGGGTTTTATGGGTGAAAAACTGTTTTTT.

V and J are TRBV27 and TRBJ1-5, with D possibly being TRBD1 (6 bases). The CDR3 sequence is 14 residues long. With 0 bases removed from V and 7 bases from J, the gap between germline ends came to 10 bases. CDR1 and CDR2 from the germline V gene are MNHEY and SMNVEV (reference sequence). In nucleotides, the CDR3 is TGTGCCAGCAGTTTATCGAGGGGGGGACAGCCCCAGCATTTT. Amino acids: CASSLSRGGQPQHF.

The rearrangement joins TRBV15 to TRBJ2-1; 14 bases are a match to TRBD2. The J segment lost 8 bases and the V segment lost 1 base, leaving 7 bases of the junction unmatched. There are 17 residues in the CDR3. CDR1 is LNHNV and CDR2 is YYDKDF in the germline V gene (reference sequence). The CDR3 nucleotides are TGTGCCACCAGCAGAGGGGGACTAGCGGGAGCGGTAGATGAGCAGTTCTTC. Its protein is CATSRGGLAGAVDEQFF.

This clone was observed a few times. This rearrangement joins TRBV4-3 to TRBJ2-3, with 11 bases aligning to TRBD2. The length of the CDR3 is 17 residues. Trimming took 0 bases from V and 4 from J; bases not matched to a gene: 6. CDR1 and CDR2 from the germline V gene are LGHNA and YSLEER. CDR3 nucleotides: TGCGCCAGCAGCCAAGATACAGGGACTAGCGGTTCAGATACGCAGTATTTT. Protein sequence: CASSQDTGTSGSDTQYF.

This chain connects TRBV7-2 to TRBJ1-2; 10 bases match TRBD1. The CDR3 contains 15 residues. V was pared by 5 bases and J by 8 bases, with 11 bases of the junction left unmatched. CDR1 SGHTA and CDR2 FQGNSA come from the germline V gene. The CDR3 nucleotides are TGTGCCAGCAGCACCCGACAGGGGGCAGGTGAAGGCTACACCTTC. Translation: CASSTRQGAGEGYTF.

DNA for the CDR3: TGCGCCAGCAGCTTATCGGGTGAAAGAACAGATACGCAGTATTTT. It specifies CASSLSGERTDTQYF. The chain combines TRBV5-1 with TRBJ2-3; D is unresolved. The CDR3 is 15 residues long. V lost 2 bases to trimming and J lost 3 bases, with 13 bases between them. The germline gives CDR1 SGHRS, CDR2 YFSETQ.

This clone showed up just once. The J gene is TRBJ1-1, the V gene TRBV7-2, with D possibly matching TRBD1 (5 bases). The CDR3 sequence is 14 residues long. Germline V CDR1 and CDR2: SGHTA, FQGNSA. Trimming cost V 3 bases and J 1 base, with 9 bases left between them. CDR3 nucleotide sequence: TGTGCCAGCAGCTTGCACACAGGGAACACTGAAGCTTTCTTT. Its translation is CASSLHTGNTEAFF. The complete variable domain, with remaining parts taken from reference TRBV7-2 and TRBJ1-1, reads GAGVSQSPSNKVTEKGKDVELRCDPISGHTALYWYRQSLGQGLEFLIYFQGNSAPDKSGLPSDRFSAERTGGSVSTLTIQRTQQEDSAVYLCASSLHTGNTEAFFGQGTRLTVV.

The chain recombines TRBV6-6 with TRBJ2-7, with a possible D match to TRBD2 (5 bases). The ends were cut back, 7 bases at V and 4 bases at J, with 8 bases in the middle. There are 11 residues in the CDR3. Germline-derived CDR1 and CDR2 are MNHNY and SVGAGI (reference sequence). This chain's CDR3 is CASTSGYEQYF. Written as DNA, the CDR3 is TGTGCCAGCACCTCGGGGTACGAGCAGTACTTC.

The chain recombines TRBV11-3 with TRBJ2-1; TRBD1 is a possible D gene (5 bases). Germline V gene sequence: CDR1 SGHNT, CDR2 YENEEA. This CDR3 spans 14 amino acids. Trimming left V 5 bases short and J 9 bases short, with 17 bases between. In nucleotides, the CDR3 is TGTGCCAGCAGCCTGGTGGGGCCCGGTGGTGAGCAGTTCTTC. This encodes CASSLVGPGGEQFF.

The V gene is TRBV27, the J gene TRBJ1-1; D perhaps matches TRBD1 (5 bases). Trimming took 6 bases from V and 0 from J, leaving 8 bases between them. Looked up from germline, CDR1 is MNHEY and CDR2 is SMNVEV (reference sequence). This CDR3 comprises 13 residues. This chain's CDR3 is CASRDSLNTEAFF. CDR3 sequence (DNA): TGTGCCAGCAGAGACAGCTTGAACACTGAAGCTTTCTTT.

CDR3 region: CASSPPRPLTEAFF. CDR3 nucleotides: TGTGCCAGCAGCCCCCCGCGGCCCTTGACTGAAGCTTTCTTT. This rearrangement joins TRBV6-5 to TRBJ1-1, with D uncertain. This CDR3 is 14 amino acids long. V was pared by 6 bases and J by 5 bases, with 16 bases between. The germline V gene encodes CDR1 MNHEY and CDR2 SVGAGI.

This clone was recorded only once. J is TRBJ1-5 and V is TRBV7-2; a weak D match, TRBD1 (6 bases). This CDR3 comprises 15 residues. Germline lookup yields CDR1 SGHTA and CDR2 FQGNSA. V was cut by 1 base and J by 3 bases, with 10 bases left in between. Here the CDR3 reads CASSLVGQFNQPQHF. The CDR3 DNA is TGTGCCAGCAGCTTAGTCGGACAGTTCAATCAGCCCCAGCATTTT.